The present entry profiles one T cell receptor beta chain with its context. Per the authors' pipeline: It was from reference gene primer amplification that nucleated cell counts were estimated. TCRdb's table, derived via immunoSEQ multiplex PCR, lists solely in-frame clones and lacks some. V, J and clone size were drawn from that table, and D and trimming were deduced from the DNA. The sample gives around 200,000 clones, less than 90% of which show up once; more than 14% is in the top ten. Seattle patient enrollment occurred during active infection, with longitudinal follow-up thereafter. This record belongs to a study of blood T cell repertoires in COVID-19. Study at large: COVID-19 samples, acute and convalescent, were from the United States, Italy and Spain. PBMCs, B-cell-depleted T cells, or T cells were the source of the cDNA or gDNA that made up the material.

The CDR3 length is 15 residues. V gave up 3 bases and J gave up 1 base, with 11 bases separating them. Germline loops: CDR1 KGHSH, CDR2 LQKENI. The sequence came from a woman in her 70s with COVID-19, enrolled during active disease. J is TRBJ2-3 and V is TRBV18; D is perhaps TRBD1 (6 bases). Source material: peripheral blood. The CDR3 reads CASSPGDIGTDTQYF. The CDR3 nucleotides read TGTGCCAGCTCACCCGGGGACATCGGCACAGATACGCAGTATTTT.